This T cell receptor (beta chain) was sequenced in a study of CD8+CD57+ T cells in acquired aplastic anemia. Study overall: An average of roughly 2.9 ug of DNA was obtained from sorted CD4+ and CD8+ cells. The study's findings and limits: Patients and controls shared approximately 28 CD8+ CDR3 sequences.

Patients selected for sequencing had displayed CD8+CD57+ cell expansion by flow cytometry. All participating patients were living with severe acquired aplastic anemia. Researchers used genomic DNA as the template to profile TCR beta VDJ and CDR3. One entry per CDR3 protein results from TCRdb running MiXCR on the reads. The table records over 150,000 distinct CDR3 sequences, 70% to 75% of them present only once. This CDR3 has 15 residues. Trimming removed 6 bases at V and 3 bases at J, with 15 bases between. Looked up from germline, CDR1 is SNHLY and CDR2 is FYNNEI. Turning to this clonotype: The antigen remains undetermined.

This clonotype was sampled from a human donor with aplastic anemia. The sequencing sample was made of sorted CD4+, CD8+, or CD8+CD57+ T cells (not recorded which) from PBMCs. The V gene is TRBV2, the J gene TRBJ1-5, with a possible D match to TRBD1 (5 bases). In DNA, the CDR3 is TGTGCCAGCAGGGCTGGGACGGCCATCAATCAGCCCCAGCATTTT. Protein: CASRAGTAINQPQHF. Combining the CDR3 with reference TRBV2 and TRBJ1-5 gives the whole variable domain EPEVTQTPSHQVTQMGQEVILRCVPISNHLYFYWYRQILGQKVEFLVSFYNNEISEKSEIFDDQFSVERPDGSNFTLKIRSTKLEDSAMYFCASRAGTAINQPQHFGDGTRLSIL.